This record covers a single T cell receptor (beta chain). Its antigen remains unknown. The sample originates from a study of T-cell memory formation after mild COVID-19. About the study: TCR clusters were mostly confined to one donor each. General study findings and limits: Within pre-infection memory, some responding clones were found, suggesting cross-reactive memory joined.

A 5'RACE reaction primed in the constant segment made cDNA libraries of TCR alpha and TCR beta, and these carried sample barcodes and UMIs. MiXCR, applied by TCRdb to the 5' RACE reads, yields one record per CDR3 protein. The repertoire consists of around 530,000 distinct CDR3 sequences, with roughly 22% occurring once and the leading ten covering about 8.2%. The source is an adult woman who had mild COVID-19 (a few samples of this study predate the infection). Cell type and time point are not known. The sequenced sample was PBMCs or a T cell subset sorted from them (not recorded which).

The CDR3 loop is CAWSMGHYNEQFF. The CDR3 DNA is TGTGCCTGGAGTATGGGACATTACAATGAGCAGTTCTTC. The rearrangement uses TRBV30 and TRBJ2-1; the D gene is possibly TRBD1 (6 bases). The ends were cut back, 2 bases at V and 4 bases at J, with 9 bases in the middle. The germline CDR1 and CDR2 sequences are GTSNPN and SVGIG (reference sequence). This CDR3 is built from 13 residues.